This T cell receptor (beta chain) emerged from a study of OX40 agonist ivuxolimab in advanced cancers. With respect to the entire study: Ivuxolimab, which targeted the costimulatory receptor OX40 (CD134), was an agonistic, fully human IgG2 monoclonal antibody. Intravenous ivuxolimab was administered to patients every 2 weeks at six dose levels: 0.01, 0.1, 0.3, 1.5, 3 and 10 mg/kg. Of the approximately 50 dose-escalation patients, hepatocellular carcinoma was present in some 19, melanoma in approximately 15, renal cell carcinoma in 9 and head and neck cancer in 9. A male proportion of nearly 85% and a mean age of approximately 61 years, ranging from about 23 to 90, were recorded for the dose-escalation cohort. Prior anti-PD-1, anti-PD-L1 or anti-CTLA-4 therapy was permitted, and approximately 40% of dose-escalation patients had received checkpoint inhibitors. Partial responses occurred in three dose-escalation patients: two with cutaneous melanoma and one with hepatocellular carcinoma. Peripheral TCRbeta sequencing aimed to test whether ivuxolimab altered TCR sequence diversity and caused clonal T-cell expansion. The paper covers the monotherapy dose-escalation part of the phase I ivuxolimab trial, which included N ≈ 57 patients.

CDR1 and CDR2, looked up from the germline V gene, are SGHAT and FQNNGV. Unmatched junction bases come to 5, with V trimmed by 1 base and J by 3 bases. The CDR3 spans 15 residues, from the cysteine through the phenylalanine. Only the CDR3 DNA is retained, 45 bases long and in frame from the first base. Study-level results and caveats: Low levels of normalized T-cell clonal expansion were also seen in some patients who did not respond. At doses from 0.1 to 3.0 mg/kg, clonal expansion was seen in both CD4+ and CD8+ blood T cells between baseline and week 6. The antigen specificity of the peripheral T cells that underwent clonal expansion was not determined. In partial responders in the 0.1-3.0 mg/kg groups, normalized peripheral clonal expansion was found to be among the lowest, especially among CD8+ T cells. On average, CD8+ T cells showed more expanded clones than CD4+ T cells after ivuxolimab.

Patients with autoimmune disease history or receiving systemic immunosuppression were excluded from the trial. Peripheral blood for TCR sequencing was collected from all dose cohorts at baseline, on cycle 4 day 1, and on cycle 7 day 1. The samples were drawn from a first-in-human, open-label, multicenter phase I dose-escalation trial of ivuxolimab. Adults with locally advanced or metastatic head and neck squamous cell, hepatocellular, melanoma or renal cell carcinoma were enrolled in the trial. Before TCR sequencing, CD4+ and CD8+ T cells were separately sorted from peripheral blood. To sequence the TCRbeta CDR3 region, genomic DNA was isolated from the sorted cells. TCRbeta CDR3 regions were sequenced using the immunoSEQ Assay. This immuneACCESS table, as held by TCRdb, lists in-frame sequences with V and J called but not all clones. Of the missing ones, under half trace to an unresolved V gene in checked studies; the others have no known cause. In this sample the table shows roughly 9,800 clones, 63% of which occur a single time. The top ten clones comprise about 46% of the sample.

This clone was detected a few times. Its antigen is not yet known. The sample holds no much larger clone one base away, and base qualities are not on file. The clonotype comes from an adult with an advanced solid tumor such as melanoma, head and neck, liver or kidney cancer. The source material was CD4+ or CD8+ T cells sorted from blood, sampled in a trial of the OX40 agonist ivuxolimab. The chain uses TRBV11-2 and TRBJ1-1; 7 central bases correspond to TRBD1. The CDR3 loop reads CASSLAIGTDTEAFF. The DNA reads as follows: TGTGCCAGCAGCTTAGCCATCGGGACAGACACTGAAGCTTTCTTT. Extended through the reference TRBV11-2 and TRBJ1-1 proteins, this CDR3 yields the full variable domain: EAGVAQSPRYKIIEKRQSVAFWCNPISGHATLYWYQQILGQGPKLLIQFQNNGVVDDSQLPKDRFSAERLKGVDSTLKIQPAKLEDSAVYLCASSLAIGTDTEAFFGQGTRLTVV.